Shown below are 8 T cell receptor beta chains from a single sample sequenced in a study of blood T cell repertoires in COVID-19. Repertoires were generated with immunoSEQ multiplex PCR, while TCRdb's copy carries only in-frame clones and drops some. The table records over 350,000 clones, more than 80% of them present only once. The specimen sequenced was peripheral blood. These receptors were taken from a woman between 25 and 40 years old with active or convalescent COVID-19.

V and J are TRBV5-1 and TRBJ1-2; 10 bases fit TRBD1. The junction had 6 bases not matched to a gene; V was cut back by 1 base and J by 6 bases. The CDR3 covers 15 residues. Germline V gene data show CDR1 as SGHRS and CDR2 as YFSETQ. The CDR3 coding sequence is TGCGCCAGCAGCTTGCCGGGGGACAGGGGCGATGGCTACACCTTC. It yields the protein CASSLPGDRGDGYTF.

The V call is TRBV4-1, the J call TRBJ1-1; 7 bases line up with TRBD1. Germline CDR1 MGHRA, CDR2 YSYEKL. V gave up 4 bases and J gave up 1 base; unmatched junction bases: 9. The CDR3 has 16 residues. CDR3 sequence: CASSRRSGQKNTEAFF. As DNA, the CDR3 is TGCGCCAGCAGCCGCCGATCGGGACAGAAGAACACTGAAGCTTTCTTT.

This chain joins TRBV5-1 and TRBJ1-6; D is perhaps TRBD1 (5 bases). The CDR3 loop spans 15 amino acids. Germline V gene data show CDR1 as SGHRS and CDR2 as YFSETQ. With 6 bases removed from V and 6 bases from J, the gap between germline ends came to 16 bases. The CDR3 region has the DNA TGCGCCAGCAAGTTGGGGGGAGGAGTTAATTCACCCCTCCACTTT. Translating it yields CASKLGGGVNSPLHF. Supplemented by reference TRBV5-1 and TRBJ1-6, the full variable domain reads KAGVTQTPRYLIKTRGQQVTLSCSPISGHRSVSWYQQTPGQGLQFLFEYFSETQRNKGNFPGRFSGRQFSNSRSEMNVSTLELGDSALYLCASKLGGGVNSPLHFGNGTRLTVT.

This clone was observed many times. V usage is TRBV2 and J usage is TRBJ2-1; 10 bases are shared with TRBD2. Germline V lookup: CDR1 SNHLY, CDR2 FYNNEI. The CDR3 covers 16 residues. V lost 7 bases and J lost 7; bases outside the gene matches: 13. The CDR3 DNA reads TGTGCCAGCATTACCCCCCTAGCGGGGGTGAGGAATGAGCAGTTCTTC. As protein: CASITPLAGVRNEQFF.

The chain joins TRBV2 to TRBJ2-1, with no clear D. Trimming took 8 bases from V and 4 from J, leaving 21 bases between them. CDR1 SNHLY and CDR2 FYNNEI come from the germline V gene. The CDR3 loop spans 16 amino acids. CDR3 sequence reads: CASVSEATLQYNEQFF. The CDR3, as DNA: TGTGCCAGCGTCTCAGAGGCAACGTTACAATACAATGAGCAGTTCTTC.

The chain has TRBV4-1 and TRBJ1-6; 8 bases are a match to TRBD1. From germline, CDR1 is MGHRA and CDR2 YSYEKL. V gave up 3 bases and J gave up 12 bases; unmatched junction bases: 10. This CDR3 has 15 amino acids. CDR3 bases: TGCGCCAGCAGCCAGGAAGGGACAGGTTCTTTACCCCTCCACTTT. Encoded protein: CASSQEGTGSLPLHF.

The chain couples TRBV6-1 to TRBJ1-2; 7 positions agree with TRBD1. V was clipped by 0 bases and J by 4 bases; unmatched bases: 5. Germline CDR1 is MNHNS and CDR2 is SASEGT. This CDR3 is 15 amino acids long. CDR3 amino acids: CASSEARTGRYGYTF. The DNA of the CDR3 is TGTGCCAGCAGTGAAGCCCGGACAGGTCGCTATGGCTACACCTTC.

This chain joins TRBV5-1 and TRBJ1-2; 9 nucleotides agree with TRBD1. Unmatched junction bases numbered 7, after V lost 0 bases and J lost 7 bases. This CDR3 comprises 15 residues. CDR1 is SGHRS and CDR2 is YFSETQ in the germline V gene. The CDR3 is CASSLAGTGLSGYTF. For the CDR3, the DNA is TGCGCCAGCAGCTTGGCCGGGACAGGGTTAAGTGGCTACACCTTC.